This is a list of T cell receptor beta chains from one sample in a study of technical replicates of blood from a handful of donors. Only in-frame clones appear in the TCRdb table, and some are missing; sequencing was by immunoSEQ multiplex PCR. The sample has fewer than 90,000 clones; roughly 93% are singletons. The sequenced sample consisted of T cells isolated from PBMCs. Source of these receptors: a human donor in good health. CDR3s include the opening cysteine and the closing phenylalanine or tryptophan. A D gene is named only where the DNA matches it firmly. Some rows mark clone size as missing; the rest say once, few, many or name a class of expanded clone.

>once|TRBD2|TRBV9|TRBJ2-1
TGTGCCAGCAGCGTAGGCGGGGGGGCGGGGAATGAGCAGTTCTTC
CASSVGGGAGNEQFF
>.|.|TRBV30|TRBJ2-1
TGTGCCTGGAGTGTACTGGGGATAGCGTTCAATGAGCAGTTCTTC
CAWSVLGIAFNEQFF
>.|TRBD1|TRBV11-1|TRBJ1-1
TGTGCCAGGCGACAGGGAGCCACTGAAGCTTTCTTT
CARRQGATEAFF
>.|TRBD1|TRBV7-9|TRBJ2-1
TGTGCCAGCAGCCCATATTTGGACCAGGGGGCAGGCGAGCAGTTCTTC
CASSPYLDQGAGEQFF
>.|TRBD1|TRBV7-2|TRBJ1-5
TGTGCCAGCAGCCCACGGGACAGGGGGTTGGGTCAGCCCCAGCATTTT
CASSPRDRGLGQPQHF
>.|TRBD2|TRBV10-3|TRBJ2-6
TGTGCCATCAGTGAGTGGGCTAGCGGTGGCTCTGGGGCCAACGTCCTGACTTTC
CAISEWASGGSGANVLTF
>.|.|TRBV28|TRBJ1-5
TGTGCCAGCAGTTTAATGGGGGCTTATAGCAATCAGCCCCAGCATTTT
CASSLMGAYSNQPQHF
>.|TRBD2|TRBV29-1|TRBJ2-1
TGCAGCGTTGAAGGGGGGAGGGTAGCGCTCAACAATGAGCAGTTCTTC
CSVEGGRVALNNEQFF
>once|.|TRBV6-5|TRBJ2-7
TGTGCCAGCAGTTACTTACAGGGAACCCAAGACTACGAGCAGTACTTC
CASSYLQGTQDYEQYF
>.|.|TRBV11-2|TRBJ1-1
TGTGCCAGCAGCTTAGCTGCTAGGGGGTCTGAAGCTTTCTTT
CASSLAARGSEAFF
>.|TRBD2|TRBV6-6|TRBJ2-7
TGTGCCAGCAGTTACGTGGCGGGAGGGTCCTACGAGCAGTACTTC
CASSYVAGGSYEQYF
>.|TRBD2|TRBV4-1|TRBJ2-3
TGCGCCAGCAGCCAAGTCTCCGCCGCGGCGGGAGGGCCTATAGATACGCAGTATTTT
CASSQVSAAAGGPIDTQYF
>.|.|TRBV16|TRBJ2-3
TGTGCCAGCAGCCTCTCAACCTCTGCCACTAAAAACACGCAGTATTTT
CASSLSTSATKNTQYF
>.|.|TRBV6-6|TRBJ2-6
TGTGCCGGGGGGTCTGGGGCCAACGTCCTGACTTTC
CAGGSGANVLTF
>.|TRBD2|TRBV2|TRBJ2-3
TGTGCCAGCACCGGGTCTAGCGGGGGGATGAGCACAGATACGCAGTATTTT
CASTGSSGGMSTDTQYF
>.|.|TRBV27|TRBJ1-5
TGTGCCAGCAGTTTCTCACAGGTACAGCCCCAGCATTTT
CASSFSQVQPQHF
>.|TRBD1|TRBV27|TRBJ1-2
TGTGCCAGCAGTCCCGACTGGTCACAGGGGGATGGCTACACCTTC
CASSPDWSQGDGYTF
>.|TRBD1|TRBV6-6|TRBJ1-1
TGTGCCAGCAGTTTGGGACAGCTGAACACTGAAGCTTTCTTT
CASSLGQLNTEAFF
>.|TRBD2|TRBV27|TRBJ2-7
TGTGCCAGCAGCCTTAGCGGGAGGGTCGGTGAGCAGTACTTC
CASSLSGRVGEQYF
>.|.|TRBV28|TRBJ1-5
TGTGCCAGTAACAGGGAAGGAGGCCAGCCCCAGCATTTT
CASNREGGQPQHF
>.|.|TRBV4-2|TRBJ2-1
TGTGCCAGCAGCCAAGGTGCAGCGGTAAACCTACTAAATGAGCAGTTCTTC
CASSQGAAVNLLNEQFF
>.|.|TRBV30|TRBJ2-5
TGTGCCTGGAGTGGGGCGGGGACCCAGTACTTC
CAWSGAGTQYF
>.|.|TRBV6-1|TRBJ1-2
TGTGCCAGCAGTGAAGTAGTAACGACTAACTATGGCTACACCTTC
CASSEVVTTNYGYTF
>few|.|TRBV5-6|TRBJ1-6
TGTGCCAGCAGGCTTGCAGATTCACCCCTCCACTTT
CASRLADSPLHF
>.|.|TRBV30|TRBJ1-1
TGTGCCTGGAGTGTGGTTGGGGGGACTGAAGCTTTCTTT
CAWSVVGGTEAFF
>once|.|TRBV5-4|TRBJ1-2
TGTGCCAGCAGCTACCTTCGGGGGACTGGCTACACCTTC
CASSYLRGTGYTF
>.|.|TRBV2|TRBJ2-7
TGTGCCAGCAGTGTATTAGGGGTCGGGTCCTACGAGCAGTACTTC
CASSVLGVGSYEQYF
>.|.|TRBV19|TRBJ2-1
TGTGCCAGTAGTACGAGGATACACAATGAGCAGTTCTTC
CASSTRIHNEQFF
>.|TRBD2|TRBV5-1|TRBJ2-7
TGCGCCAGCAGCTTGGGCTCGACGGCGGGAGGGAACGAGCAGTACTTC
CASSLGSTAGGNEQYF
>.|TRBD1|TRBV6-4|TRBJ1-5
TGTGCCAGCAGTGACAAGGACAGGCCTAATCAGCCCCAGCATTTT
CASSDKDRPNQPQHF
>.|.|TRBV7-7|TRBJ2-7
TGTGCTAGCAGCTTAGATGCCGGGGACAAGCAGTACTTC
CASSLDAGDKQYF
>.|TRBD1|TRBV6-5|TRBJ1-2
TGTGCCAGCAGGCCACCGGGACAGGGAGTAAGTGGCTACACCTTC
CASRPPGQGVSGYTF
>.|TRBD1|TRBV7-6|TRBJ2-1
TGTGCCAGCAGTTACAGGGGTACTTCCAATGAGCAGTTCTTC
CASSYRGTSNEQFF
>.|TRBD2|TRBV7-9|TRBJ2-7
TGTGCCAGCAGCTTAGCCCCTGGACCTAGCGGGAATATCTACGAGCAGTACTTC
CASSLAPGPSGNIYEQYF
>.|.|TRBV6-1|TRBJ2-1
TGTGCCAGCAGGCGACTCAGCTCCTACAATGAGCAGTTCTTC
CASRRLSSYNEQFF
>once|.|TRBV19|TRBJ1-5
TGTGCCAGTAGTTGGGCTAGCAATCAGCCCCAGCATTTT
CASSWASNQPQHF
>once|.|TRBV28|TRBJ1-1
TGTGCCAGCAGTCAACAGGACACTGAAGCTTTCTTT
CASSQQDTEAFF
>.|.|TRBV5-1|TRBJ2-5
TGCGCCAGCAGCTTGGCCGTGGTTCAACATCAAGAGACCCAGTACTTC
CASSLAVVQHQETQYF